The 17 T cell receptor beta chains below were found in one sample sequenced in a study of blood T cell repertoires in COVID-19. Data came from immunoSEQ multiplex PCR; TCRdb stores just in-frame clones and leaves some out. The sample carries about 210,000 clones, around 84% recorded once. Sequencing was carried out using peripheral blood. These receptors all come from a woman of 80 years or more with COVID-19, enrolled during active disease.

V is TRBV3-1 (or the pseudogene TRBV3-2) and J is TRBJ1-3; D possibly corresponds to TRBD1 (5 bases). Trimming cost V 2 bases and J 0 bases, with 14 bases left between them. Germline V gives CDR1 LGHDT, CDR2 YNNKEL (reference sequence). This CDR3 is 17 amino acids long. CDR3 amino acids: CASSQPLRQSSGNTIYF. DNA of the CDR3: TGTGCCAGCAGCCAACCTTTAAGACAGAGCTCTGGAAACACCATATATTTT.

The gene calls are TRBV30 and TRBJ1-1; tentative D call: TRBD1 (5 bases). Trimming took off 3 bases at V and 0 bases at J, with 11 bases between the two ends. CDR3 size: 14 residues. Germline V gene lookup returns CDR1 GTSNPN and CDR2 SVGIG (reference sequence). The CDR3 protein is CAWSSWGLNTEAFF. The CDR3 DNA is TGTGCCTGGAGCTCTTGGGGCTTGAACACTGAAGCTTTCTTT.

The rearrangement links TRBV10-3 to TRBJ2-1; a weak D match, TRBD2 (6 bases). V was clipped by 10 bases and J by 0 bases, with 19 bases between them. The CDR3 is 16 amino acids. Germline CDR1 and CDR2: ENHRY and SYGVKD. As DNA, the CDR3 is TGTGCCACCGCACTCACTAGCACCAGCTCCTACAATGAGCAGTTCTTC. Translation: CATALTSTSSYNEQFF.

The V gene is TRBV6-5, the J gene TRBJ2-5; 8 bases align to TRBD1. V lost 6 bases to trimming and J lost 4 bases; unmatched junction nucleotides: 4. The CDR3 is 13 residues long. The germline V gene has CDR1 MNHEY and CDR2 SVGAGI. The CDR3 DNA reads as TGTGCCAGCAGGAGGACAGGGCGAGAGACCCAGTACTTC. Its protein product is CASRRTGRETQYF.

The CDR3 nucleotides read TGTGCCAGCAGCCAAGAGTCTAGCGGGGGGGCCCGATCAGATACGCAGTATTTT. Its protein is CASSQESSGGARSDTQYF. V gene TRBV4-2 combines with J gene TRBJ2-3; 12 bases align to TRBD2. The junction had 8 bases not matched to a gene; V was cut back by 0 bases and J by 4 bases. This CDR3 spans 18 amino acids. CDR1 and CDR2 from the germline V gene are LGHNA and YNFKEQ.

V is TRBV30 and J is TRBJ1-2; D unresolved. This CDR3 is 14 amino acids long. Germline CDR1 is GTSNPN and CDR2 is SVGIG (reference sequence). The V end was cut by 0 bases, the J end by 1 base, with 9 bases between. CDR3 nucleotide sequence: TGTGCCTGGAGTGTAAGGCGACATAACTATGGCTACACCTTC. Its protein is CAWSVRRHNYGYTF.

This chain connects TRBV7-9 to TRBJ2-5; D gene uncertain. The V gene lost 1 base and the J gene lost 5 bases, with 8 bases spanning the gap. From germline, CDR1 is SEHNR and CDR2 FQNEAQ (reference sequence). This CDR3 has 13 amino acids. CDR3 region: CASSLGGPETQYF. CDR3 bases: TGTGCCAGCAGCTTAGGAGGTCCTGAGACCCAGTACTTC.

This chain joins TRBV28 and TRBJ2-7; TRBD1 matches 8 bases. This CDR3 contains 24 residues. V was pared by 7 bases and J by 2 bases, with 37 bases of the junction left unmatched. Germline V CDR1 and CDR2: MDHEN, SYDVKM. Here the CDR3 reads CASTGGSMGQGAGPVAVGTYEQYV. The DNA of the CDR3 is TGTGCCAGCACAGGGGGTAGCATGGGGCAGGGGGCAGGACCCGTTGCGGTGGGTACCTACGAGCAGTACGTC.

The CDR3 nucleotides read TGTGCCAGCAGCGTATCAGGGTCCCTCTCTGGAAACACCATATATTTT. Translating gives CASSVSGSLSGNTIYF. This sequence joins TRBV9 and TRBJ1-3, with a weak D call TRBD1 (5 bases). The CDR3 contains 16 residues. Germline CDR1 and CDR2: SGDLS and YYNGEE. V gave up 1 base and J gave up 0 bases, with 11 bases separating them.

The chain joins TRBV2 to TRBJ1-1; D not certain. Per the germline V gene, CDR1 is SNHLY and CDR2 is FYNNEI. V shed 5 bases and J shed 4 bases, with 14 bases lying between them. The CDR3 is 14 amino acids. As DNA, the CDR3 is TGTGCCAGCAGTCGAGGTAATATAATCACTGAAGCTTTCTTT. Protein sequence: CASSRGNIITEAFF.

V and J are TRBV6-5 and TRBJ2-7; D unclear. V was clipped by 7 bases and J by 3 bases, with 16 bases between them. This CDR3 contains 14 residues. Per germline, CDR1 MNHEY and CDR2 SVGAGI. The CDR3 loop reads CASTVELTFYEQYV. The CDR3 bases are TGTGCCAGCACGGTAGAGCTTACCTTCTACGAGCAGTACGTC.

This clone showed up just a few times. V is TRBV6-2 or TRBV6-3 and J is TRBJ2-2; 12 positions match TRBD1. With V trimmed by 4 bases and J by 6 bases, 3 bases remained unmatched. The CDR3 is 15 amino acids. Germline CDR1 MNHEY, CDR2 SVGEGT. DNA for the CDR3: TGTGCCAGCAGTTCCGGGACAGGGGGCTCCGGGGAGCTGTTTTTT. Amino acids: CASSSGTGGSGELFF.

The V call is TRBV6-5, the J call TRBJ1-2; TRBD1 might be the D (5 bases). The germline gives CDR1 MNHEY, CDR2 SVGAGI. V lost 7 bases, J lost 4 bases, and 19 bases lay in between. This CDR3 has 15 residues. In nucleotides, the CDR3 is TGTGCCAGCACCCCGGCGGGACCTAGCCCCTATGGCTACACCTTC. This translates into CASTPAGPSPYGYTF.

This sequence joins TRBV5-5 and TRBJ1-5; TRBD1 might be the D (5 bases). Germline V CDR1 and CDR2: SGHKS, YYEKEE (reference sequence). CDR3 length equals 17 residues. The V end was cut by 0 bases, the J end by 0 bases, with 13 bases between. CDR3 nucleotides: TGTGCCAGCAGCTTGGGGCAGGGAACCTATAGCAATCAGCCCCAGCATTTT. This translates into CASSLGQGTYSNQPQHF.

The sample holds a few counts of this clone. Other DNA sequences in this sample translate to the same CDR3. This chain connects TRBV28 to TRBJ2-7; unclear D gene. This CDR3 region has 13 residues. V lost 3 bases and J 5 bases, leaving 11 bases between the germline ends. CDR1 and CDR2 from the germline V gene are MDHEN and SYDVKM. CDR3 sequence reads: CASSFRLADEQYV. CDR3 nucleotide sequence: TGTGCCAGCAGTTTCAGATTGGCGGACGAGCAGTACGTC.

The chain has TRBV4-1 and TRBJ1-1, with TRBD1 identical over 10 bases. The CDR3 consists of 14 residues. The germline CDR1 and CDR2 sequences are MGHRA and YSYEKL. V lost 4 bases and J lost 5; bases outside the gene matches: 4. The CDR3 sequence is CASSPGQGRTEAFF. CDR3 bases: TGCGCCAGCAGCCCGGGACAGGGGCGGACTGAAGCTTTCTTT.

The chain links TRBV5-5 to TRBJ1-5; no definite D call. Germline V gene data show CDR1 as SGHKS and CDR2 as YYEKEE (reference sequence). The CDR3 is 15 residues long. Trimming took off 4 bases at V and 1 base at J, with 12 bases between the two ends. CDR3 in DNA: TGTGCCAGCAGCCTCGAAGAGGGAAGCAATCAGCCCCAGCATTTT. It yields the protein CASSLEEGSNQPQHF.